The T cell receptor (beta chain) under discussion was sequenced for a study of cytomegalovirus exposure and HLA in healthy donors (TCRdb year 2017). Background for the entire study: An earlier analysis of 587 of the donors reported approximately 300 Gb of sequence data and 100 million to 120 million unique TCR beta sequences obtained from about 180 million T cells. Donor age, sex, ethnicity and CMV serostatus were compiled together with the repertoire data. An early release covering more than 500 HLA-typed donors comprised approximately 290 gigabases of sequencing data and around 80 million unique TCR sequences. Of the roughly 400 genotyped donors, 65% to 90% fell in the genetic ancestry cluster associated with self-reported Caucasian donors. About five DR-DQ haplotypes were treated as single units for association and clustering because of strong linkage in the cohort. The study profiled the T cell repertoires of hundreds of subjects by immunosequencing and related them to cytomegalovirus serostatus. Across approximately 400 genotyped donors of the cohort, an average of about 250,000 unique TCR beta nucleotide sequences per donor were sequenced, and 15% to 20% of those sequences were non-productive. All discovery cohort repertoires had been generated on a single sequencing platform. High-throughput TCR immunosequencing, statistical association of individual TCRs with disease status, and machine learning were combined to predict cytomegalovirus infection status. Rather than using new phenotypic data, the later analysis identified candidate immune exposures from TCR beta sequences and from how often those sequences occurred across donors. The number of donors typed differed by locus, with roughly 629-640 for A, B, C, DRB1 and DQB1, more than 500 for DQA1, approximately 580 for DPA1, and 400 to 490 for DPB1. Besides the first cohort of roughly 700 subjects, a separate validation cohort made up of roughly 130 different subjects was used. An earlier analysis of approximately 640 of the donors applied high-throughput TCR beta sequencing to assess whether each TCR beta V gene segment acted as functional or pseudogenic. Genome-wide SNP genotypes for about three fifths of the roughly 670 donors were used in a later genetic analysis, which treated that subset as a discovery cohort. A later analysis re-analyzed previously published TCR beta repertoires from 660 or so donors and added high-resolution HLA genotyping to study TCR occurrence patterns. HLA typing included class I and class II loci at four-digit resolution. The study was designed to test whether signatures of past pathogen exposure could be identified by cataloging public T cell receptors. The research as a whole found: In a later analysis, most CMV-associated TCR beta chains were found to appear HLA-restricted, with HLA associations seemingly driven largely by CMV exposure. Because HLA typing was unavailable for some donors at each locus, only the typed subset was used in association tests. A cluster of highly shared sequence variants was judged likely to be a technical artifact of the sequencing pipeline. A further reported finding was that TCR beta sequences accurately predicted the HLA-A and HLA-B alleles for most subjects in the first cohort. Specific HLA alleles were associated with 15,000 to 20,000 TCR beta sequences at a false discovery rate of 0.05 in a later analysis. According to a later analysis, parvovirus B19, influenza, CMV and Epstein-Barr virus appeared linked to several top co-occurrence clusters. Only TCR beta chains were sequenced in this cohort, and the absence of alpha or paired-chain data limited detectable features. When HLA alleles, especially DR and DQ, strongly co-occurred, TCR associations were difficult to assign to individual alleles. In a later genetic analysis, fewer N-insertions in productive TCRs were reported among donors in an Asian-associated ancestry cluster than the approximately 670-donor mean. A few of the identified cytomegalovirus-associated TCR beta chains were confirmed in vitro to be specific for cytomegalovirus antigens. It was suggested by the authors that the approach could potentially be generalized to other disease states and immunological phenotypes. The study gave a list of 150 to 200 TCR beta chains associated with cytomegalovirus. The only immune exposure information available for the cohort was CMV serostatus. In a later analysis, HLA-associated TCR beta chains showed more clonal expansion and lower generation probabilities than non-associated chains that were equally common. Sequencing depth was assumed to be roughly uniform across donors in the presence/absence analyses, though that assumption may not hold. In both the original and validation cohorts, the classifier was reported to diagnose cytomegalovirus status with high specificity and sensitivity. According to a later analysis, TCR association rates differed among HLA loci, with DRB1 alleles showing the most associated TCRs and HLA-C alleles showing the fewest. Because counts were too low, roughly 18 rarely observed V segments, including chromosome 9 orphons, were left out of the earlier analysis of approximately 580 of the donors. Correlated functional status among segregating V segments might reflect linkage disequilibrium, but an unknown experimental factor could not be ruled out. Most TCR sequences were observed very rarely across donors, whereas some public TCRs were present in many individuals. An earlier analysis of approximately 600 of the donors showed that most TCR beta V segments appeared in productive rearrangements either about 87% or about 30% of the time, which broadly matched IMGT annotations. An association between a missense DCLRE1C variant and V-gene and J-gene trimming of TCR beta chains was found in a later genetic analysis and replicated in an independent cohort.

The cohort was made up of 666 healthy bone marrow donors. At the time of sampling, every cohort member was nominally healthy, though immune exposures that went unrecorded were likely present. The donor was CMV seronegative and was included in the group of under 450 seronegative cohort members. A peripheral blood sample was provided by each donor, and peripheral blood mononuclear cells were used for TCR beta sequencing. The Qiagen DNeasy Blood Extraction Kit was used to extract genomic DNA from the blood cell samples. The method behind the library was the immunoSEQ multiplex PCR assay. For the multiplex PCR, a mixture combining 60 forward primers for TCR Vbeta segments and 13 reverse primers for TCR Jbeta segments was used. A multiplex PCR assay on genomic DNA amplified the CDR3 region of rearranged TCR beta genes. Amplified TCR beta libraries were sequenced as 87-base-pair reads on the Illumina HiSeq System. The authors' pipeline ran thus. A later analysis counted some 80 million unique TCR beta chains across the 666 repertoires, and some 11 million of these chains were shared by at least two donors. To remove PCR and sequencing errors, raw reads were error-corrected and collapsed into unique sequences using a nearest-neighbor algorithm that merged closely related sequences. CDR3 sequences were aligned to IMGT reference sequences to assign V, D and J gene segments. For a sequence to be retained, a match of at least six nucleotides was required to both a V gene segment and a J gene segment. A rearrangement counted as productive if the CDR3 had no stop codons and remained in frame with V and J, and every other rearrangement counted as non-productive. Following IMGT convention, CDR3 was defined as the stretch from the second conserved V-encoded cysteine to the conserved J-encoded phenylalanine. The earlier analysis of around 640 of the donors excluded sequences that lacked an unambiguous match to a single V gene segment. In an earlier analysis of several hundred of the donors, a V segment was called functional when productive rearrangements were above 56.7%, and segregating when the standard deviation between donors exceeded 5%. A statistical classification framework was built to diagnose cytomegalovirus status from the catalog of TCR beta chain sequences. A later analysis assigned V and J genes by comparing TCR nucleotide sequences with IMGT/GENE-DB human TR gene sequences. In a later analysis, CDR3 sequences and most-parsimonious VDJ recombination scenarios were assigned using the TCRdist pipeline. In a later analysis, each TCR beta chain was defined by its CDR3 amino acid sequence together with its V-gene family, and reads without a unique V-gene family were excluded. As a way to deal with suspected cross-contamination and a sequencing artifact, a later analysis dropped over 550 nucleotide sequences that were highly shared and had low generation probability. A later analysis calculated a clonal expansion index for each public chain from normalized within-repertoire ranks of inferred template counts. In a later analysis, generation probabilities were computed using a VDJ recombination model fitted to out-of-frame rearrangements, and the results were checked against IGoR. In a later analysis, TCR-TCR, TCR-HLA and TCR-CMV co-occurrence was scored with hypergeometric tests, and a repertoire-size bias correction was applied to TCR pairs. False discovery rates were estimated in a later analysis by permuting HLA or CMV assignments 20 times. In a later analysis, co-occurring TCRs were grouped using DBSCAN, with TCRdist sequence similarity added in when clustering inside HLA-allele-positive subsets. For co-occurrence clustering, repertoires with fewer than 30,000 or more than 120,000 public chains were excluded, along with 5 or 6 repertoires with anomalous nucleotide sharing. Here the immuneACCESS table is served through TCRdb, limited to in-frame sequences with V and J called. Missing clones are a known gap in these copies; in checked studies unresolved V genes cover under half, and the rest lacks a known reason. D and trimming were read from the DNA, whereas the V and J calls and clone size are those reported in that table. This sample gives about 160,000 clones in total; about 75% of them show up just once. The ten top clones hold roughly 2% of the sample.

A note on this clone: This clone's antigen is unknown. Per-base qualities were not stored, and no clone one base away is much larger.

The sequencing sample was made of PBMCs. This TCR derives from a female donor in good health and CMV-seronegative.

The sequenced DNA: TGTGCCAGCAAAATAGGGACTACCAATGGCTACACCTTC. This encodes CASKIGTTNGYTF. This chain joins TRBV6-5 to TRBJ1-2, and possibly TRBD1, on 5 matching bases. V loses 7 bases of germline sequence and J loses 6 bases, and the interval between the two ends is 15 bases. CDR1 and CDR2 are drawn from the germline V gene: MNHEY, SVGAGI. The CDR3 goes from the cysteine to the phenylalanine over 13 residues. Only CDR3 DNA is held: 39 bases, read in frame from base 1.